This is a list of T cell receptor beta chains from one sample in a study of cytomegalovirus exposure and HLA in healthy donors. Method: immunoSEQ multiplex PCR; TCRdb's copy keeps in-frame clones and lacks some. The table shows fewer than 200,000 clones, with 79% occurring only once. The source material was PBMCs. The receptors were sampled from a woman aged 40 to 55 in good health and CMV-seronegative. Both conserved end residues are trimmed from each CDR3. Not every row has a clone size; where given, it reads once, few, many or a size class.

v_gene: TRBV5-1; abundance: few; CDR3aa: ASSLLPSGSYEQY
v_gene: TRBV9; abundance: -; CDR3aa: ASSVSGTSNQPQH
v_gene: TRBV5-1; abundance: few; CDR3aa: ASSLGHRYGYT
v_gene: TRBV4-1; abundance: -; CDR3aa: ASSQDVTYYEPQH
v_gene: TRBV9; abundance: -; CDR3aa: ASSARQGETQY
v_gene: TRBV9; abundance: once; CDR3aa: ASSSLTGWGYT
v_gene: TRBV19; abundance: -; CDR3aa: ASSIDTGSNQPQH
v_gene: TRBV5-1; abundance: -; CDR3aa: ASSRDRNSGNTIY
v_gene: TRBV28; abundance: -; CDR3aa: ASSPTVGPDVYEQY
v_gene: TRBV5-5; abundance: once; CDR3aa: ASSLGTGANGYT
v_gene: TRBV10-3; abundance: -; CDR3aa: AISESGFDGYT
v_gene: TRBV9; abundance: -; CDR3aa: ASSATTSRQGSPY
v_gene: TRBV19; abundance: -; CDR3aa: ASSILVGQGSYEQY
v_gene: TRBV6-5; abundance: -; CDR3aa: ASSYRGTGELF
v_gene: TRBV30; abundance: -; CDR3aa: AWSKDRDNAGANVLT